The rows below give T cell receptor beta chains drawn from one sample of a study of control samples from healthy donors and cancer patients. Data came from immunoSEQ multiplex PCR; TCRdb stores just in-frame clones and leaves some out. The sample lists about 170,000 clones, around 92% seen once, with about 1.6% in the top ten. The sequenced material came from blood. Receptors were obtained from a woman aged 30 to 39 in good health. Each CDR3 is given with its conserved first and last residue. Each record gives: V gene, clone size, J gene, D gene, CDR3 protein, CDR3 DNA. D genes are given only for firm matches. Some rows have no size entry. The others give once, few or many, or a class for an expanded clone.

V gene: TRBV5-6
clone size: NA
J gene: TRBJ1-5
D gene: TRBD1
CDR3 protein: CASSSGQGHQPQHF
CDR3 DNA: TGTGCCAGCAGCTCGGGACAGGGCCATCAGCCCCAGCATTTT

V gene: TRBV5-1
clone size: NA
J gene: TRBJ2-5
D gene: TRBD1
CDR3 protein: CASSLAGQGETQYF
CDR3 DNA: TGCGCCAGCAGCTTGGCGGGACAGGGGGAGACCCAGTACTTC

V gene: TRBV25-1
clone size: few
J gene: TRBJ2-7
D gene: TRBD1
CDR3 protein: CASSGQGTRYEQYF
CDR3 DNA: TGTGCCAGCAGTGGACAGGGGACACGATACGAGCAGTACTTC

V gene: TRBV10-2
clone size: NA
J gene: TRBJ1-1
D gene: TRBD1
CDR3 protein: CASSGQGETSRTEAFF
CDR3 DNA: TGCGCCAGCAGTGGGCAGGGGGAAACCTCGCGCACTGAAGCTTTCTTT

V gene: TRBV10-1
clone size: NA
J gene: TRBJ2-6
D gene: TRBD1
CDR3 protein: CAGTDSGANVLTF
CDR3 DNA: TGCGCCGGGACAGACTCTGGGGCCAACGTCCTGACTTTC

V gene: TRBV19
clone size: once
J gene: TRBJ1-2
D gene: NA
CDR3 protein: CASKSGRNGYTF
CDR3 DNA: TGTGCCAGTAAATCAGGGAGAAATGGCTACACCTTC

V gene: TRBV18
clone size: NA
J gene: TRBJ1-2
D gene: TRBD1
CDR3 protein: CASSATGDYGYTF
CDR3 DNA: TGTGCCAGCTCAGCGACAGGGGACTATGGCTACACCTTC

V gene: TRBV5-5
clone size: NA
J gene: TRBJ2-5
D gene: NA
CDR3 protein: CASSLTTQETQYF
CDR3 DNA: TGTGCCAGCAGCTTGACTACCCAAGAGACCCAGTACTTC

V gene: TRBV5-4
clone size: NA
J gene: TRBJ2-7
D gene: NA
CDR3 protein: CASSLDRGRAYEQYF
CDR3 DNA: TGTGCCAGCAGCTTGGACAGGGGGAGGGCCTACGAGCAGTACTTC

V gene: TRBV19
clone size: NA
J gene: TRBJ1-3
D gene: TRBD1
CDR3 protein: CASSDRGSSGNTIYF
CDR3 DNA: TGTGCCAGTAGTGACAGGGGCAGCTCTGGAAACACCATATATTTT

V gene: TRBV20-1
clone size: NA
J gene: TRBJ2-7
D gene: NA
CDR3 protein: CSAGYEQYF
CDR3 DNA: TGCAGTGCCGGCTACGAGCAGTACTTC

V gene: TRBV10-1
clone size: NA
J gene: TRBJ2-2
D gene: NA
CDR3 protein: CASSVTQNTGELFF
CDR3 DNA: TGCGCCAGCAGTGTTACCCAGAACACCGGGGAGCTGTTTTTT

V gene: TRBV5-4
clone size: NA
J gene: TRBJ2-7
D gene: TRBD2
CDR3 protein: CASSLALAGDEQYF
CDR3 DNA: TGTGCCAGCAGCTTAGCACTAGCGGGGGACGAGCAGTACTTC

V gene: TRBV7-9
clone size: few
J gene: TRBJ2-7
D gene: TRBD1
CDR3 protein: CASSSEDRYDYEQYF
CDR3 DNA: TGTGCCAGCAGCTCCGAGGACAGGTATGACTACGAGCAGTACTTC

V gene: TRBV19
clone size: once
J gene: TRBJ1-2
D gene: NA
CDR3 protein: CASSMAEKYGYTF
CDR3 DNA: TGTGCCAGTAGTATGGCGGAAAAATATGGCTACACCTTC

V gene: TRBV18
clone size: NA
J gene: TRBJ2-2
D gene: NA
CDR3 protein: CASSPTGGLTGELFF
CDR3 DNA: TGTGCCAGCTCACCAACCGGGGGCCTCACCGGGGAGCTGTTTTTT

V gene: TRBV5-1
clone size: NA
J gene: TRBJ1-5
D gene: NA
CDR3 protein: CASSLDGTYNQPQHF
CDR3 DNA: TGCGCCAGCAGCTTGGACGGTACCTATAATCAGCCCCAGCATTTT

V gene: TRBV24-1
clone size: NA
J gene: TRBJ1-5
D gene: NA
CDR3 protein: CATSDLGSGDNQPQHF
CDR3 DNA: TGTGCCACCAGTGATTTGGGTTCAGGGGACAATCAGCCCCAGCATTTT

V gene: TRBV6-4
clone size: once
J gene: TRBJ2-3
D gene: TRBD2
CDR3 protein: CASSETSGVTDTQYF
CDR3 DNA: TGTGCCAGCAGTGAGACTAGCGGGGTCACAGATACGCAGTATTTT

V gene: TRBV2
clone size: NA
J gene: TRBJ2-2
D gene: TRBD1
CDR3 protein: CASSEVAGGNGELFF
CDR3 DNA: TGTGCCAGCAGTGAGGTAGCAGGGGGCAACGGGGAGCTGTTTTTT

V gene: TRBV6-5
clone size: few
J gene: TRBJ2-5
D gene: NA
CDR3 protein: CASSYGETQYF
CDR3 DNA: TGTGCCAGCAGTTACGGAGAGACCCAGTACTTC

V gene: TRBV6-6
clone size: NA
J gene: TRBJ2-2
D gene: TRBD1
CDR3 protein: CASRRQGEGGELFF
CDR3 DNA: TGTGCCAGCAGAAGACAGGGCGAGGGCGGGGAGCTGTTTTTT

V gene: TRBV5-1
clone size: once
J gene: TRBJ2-4
D gene: NA
CDR3 protein: CASSHLTVLAKNIQYF
CDR3 DNA: TGCGCCAGCAGCCACTTGACTGTACTAGCCAAAAACATTCAGTACTTC

V gene: TRBV30
clone size: once
J gene: TRBJ2-7
D gene: NA
CDR3 protein: CAWSADVYEQYF
CDR3 DNA: TGTGCCTGGAGTGCAGACGTTTACGAGCAGTACTTC

V gene: TRBV18
clone size: NA
J gene: TRBJ2-2
D gene: TRBD1
CDR3 protein: CASSPTGTGGVAGELFF
CDR3 DNA: TGTGCCAGCTCACCTACCGGGACAGGGGGTGTCGCCGGGGAGCTGTTTTTT

V gene: TRBV19
clone size: NA
J gene: TRBJ2-1
D gene: TRBD2
CDR3 protein: CASSRSSGLTYNEQFF
CDR3 DNA: TGTGCCAGTAGTAGGTCTAGCGGGCTCACCTACAATGAGCAGTTCTTC

V gene: TRBV2
clone size: NA
J gene: TRBJ2-7
D gene: NA
CDR3 protein: CASSGQNEQYF
CDR3 DNA: TGTGCCAGCAGTGGACAAAACGAGCAGTACTTC

V gene: TRBV7-9
clone size: NA
J gene: TRBJ1-5
D gene: NA
CDR3 protein: CASSLGTGSNQPQHF
CDR3 DNA: TGTGCCAGCAGCTTAGGGACGGGAAGCAATCAGCCCCAGCATTTT

V gene: TRBV5-4
clone size: NA
J gene: TRBJ2-7
D gene: TRBD2
CDR3 protein: CASSLLLAGGLYEQYF
CDR3 DNA: TGTGCCAGCAGCTTGTTACTAGCGGGAGGCCTCTACGAGCAGTACTTC

V gene: TRBV7-2
clone size: NA
J gene: TRBJ2-3
D gene: TRBD2
CDR3 protein: CASSLVLAGGTDTQYF
CDR3 DNA: TGTGCCAGCAGCTTAGTACTAGCGGGAGGCACAGATACGCAGTATTTT

V gene: TRBV28
clone size: NA
J gene: TRBJ1-2
D gene: NA
CDR3 protein: CASSPPDYGYTF
CDR3 DNA: TGTGCCAGCAGTCCCCCGGACTATGGCTACACCTTC

V gene: TRBV2
clone size: NA
J gene: TRBJ2-3
D gene: NA
CDR3 protein: CASTGRDTQYF
CDR3 DNA: TGTGCCAGCACGGGTCGGGATACGCAGTATTTT

V gene: TRBV9
clone size: NA
J gene: TRBJ1-1
D gene: NA
CDR3 protein: CASSFLGGNTEAFF
CDR3 DNA: TGTGCCAGCAGCTTTCTAGGGGGGAACACTGAAGCTTTCTTT

V gene: TRBV4-3
clone size: NA
J gene: TRBJ1-1
D gene: NA
CDR3 protein: CASSQDGAGNTEAFF
CDR3 DNA: TGCGCCAGCAGCCAAGATGGGGCAGGGAACACTGAAGCTTTCTTT

V gene: TRBV6-4
clone size: once
J gene: TRBJ1-5
D gene: TRBD1
CDR3 protein: CASSVWGTGSNQPQHF
CDR3 DNA: TGTGCCAGCAGTGTTTGGGGGACAGGTAGCAATCAGCCCCAGCATTTT

V gene: TRBV7-9
clone size: NA
J gene: TRBJ1-2
D gene: NA
CDR3 protein: CASSLAGGQGYTF
CDR3 DNA: TGTGCCAGCAGCTTAGCTGGGGGGCAGGGCTACACCTTC

V gene: TRBV3-1/TRBV3-2
clone size: few
J gene: TRBJ1-3
D gene: TRBD1
CDR3 protein: CASSLNPGGAGNTIYF
CDR3 DNA: TGTGCCAGCAGCCTGAACCCAGGGGGAGCTGGAAACACCATATATTTT

V gene: TRBV13
clone size: NA
J gene: TRBJ1-5
D gene: NA
CDR3 protein: CASSLGGAGNQPQHF
CDR3 DNA: TGTGCCAGCAGCTTAGGGGGCGCGGGCAATCAGCCCCAGCATTTT

V gene: TRBV20-1
clone size: NA
J gene: TRBJ1-2
D gene: TRBD1
CDR3 protein: CSATGGGYTF
CDR3 DNA: TGCAGTGCCACAGGGGGGGGCTACACCTTC

V gene: TRBV7-2
clone size: NA
J gene: TRBJ2-6
D gene: NA
CDR3 protein: CASSGFSSGANVLTF
CDR3 DNA: TGTGCCAGCAGCGGGTTTAGCTCTGGGGCCAACGTCCTGACTTTC

V gene: TRBV29-1
clone size: NA
J gene: TRBJ2-5
D gene: NA
CDR3 protein: CSVDSRGPETQYF
CDR3 DNA: TGCAGCGTTGACTCTCGGGGCCCAGAGACCCAGTACTTC

V gene: TRBV6-5
clone size: NA
J gene: TRBJ2-6
D gene: NA
CDR3 protein: CASSYSGSSGANVLTF
CDR3 DNA: TGTGCCAGCAGTTACTCGGGGTCCTCTGGGGCCAACGTCCTGACTTTC

V gene: TRBV2
clone size: NA
J gene: TRBJ1-3
D gene: NA
CDR3 protein: CASSGGNTIYF
CDR3 DNA: TGTGCCAGCAGCGGGGGAAACACCATATATTTT

V gene: TRBV10-3
clone size: NA
J gene: TRBJ1-2
D gene: NA
CDR3 protein: CAISGSGYGYTF
CDR3 DNA: TGTGCCATCAGTGGGTCAGGCTATGGCTACACCTTC

V gene: TRBV28
clone size: NA
J gene: TRBJ2-5
D gene: NA
CDR3 protein: CASSLVGAGETQYF
CDR3 DNA: TGTGCCAGCAGTTTAGTGGGGGCTGGAGAGACCCAGTACTTC